Below, one T cell receptor beta chain is given with its context. Relative to its sample, this clonotype is medium-sized (0.01 to 0.1%). No antigen is known for it. No qualities accompany the bases; no much larger clone lies one base away. Sequences SNHLY (CDR1) and FYNNEI (CDR2) are obtained from the germline V gene. The CDR3 starts with the cysteine, ends with the phenylalanine, and has 12 residues. Only the CDR3 region is kept as DNA, spanning 36 bases read in frame from base 1. The data originate from a study. TCRdb lists the instrument as Illumina MiSeq. The public reads were reanalyzed by TCRdb: fastp trimming at Q25, MiXCR alignment, in-frame beta chains only. CDR3 protein sequences are deduplicated, and each keeps its most common genes and DNA. The sample has some 3,500 distinct CDR3 sequences on record, 9.8% of them singletons. The ten largest clones capture around 6% of the sample.

Specimen: CD4+ T cells from synovial fluid. The rearranged segments are TRBV2 and TRBJ2-7; TRBD2 is a weak D gene call, 5 bases matching. The origin of this receptor is a human donor with rheumatoid arthritis. For the CDR3, the sequence is CALGSFSYEQYF. The DNA sequence is TGTGCACTTGGGAGTTTCTCCTACGAGCAGTACTTC.